The sequence of this T cell receptor (beta chain) was determined in a study of blood T cells in healthy people across ages. In this sample, this clonotype turned up a few times. Its antigen is still unknown. V lost 5 bases and J lost 6, with 7 bases in between. The CDR3 runs 11 residues. General study findings and limits: Researchers judged that diversity estimates from one million T cells fell short of true values. Naive CD4+ cell counts and diversity both ran higher in long-lived than in aged donors.

A J-beta primer mix and a sample-barcoded 5' primer were used in a second PCR of about 6 to 12 cycles. With 12 random nucleotides, a template-switch adaptor tagged each individual cDNA molecule. TCRdb passed the 5' RACE reads through MiXCR, listing each CDR3 protein once. The table records some 900,000 distinct CDR3 sequences, about 44% of them present only once. The source is a man aged 30 to 45 in good health. Sequences were obtained from blood. The chain uses TRBV12-3 or TRBV12-4 and TRBJ1-1; D remains unclear. CDR3 coding DNA: TGTGCCAGCAGTCGTTTACCTGAAGCTTTCTTT. It yields the protein CASSRLPEAFF.